Listed here is a single TCR beta chain. The antigen remains undetermined. The sample belongs to a study of cytomegalovirus exposure and HLA in healthy donors. There are 16 residues in the CDR3. Per germline, CDR1 MNHEY and CDR2 SMNVEV (reference sequence). Deletions cut 7 bases from V and 0 bases from J, with 13 bases between. General study results and limits: TCR beta chains numbering some 160 were designated cytomegalovirus-associated.

PCR used 60 Vbeta primers and 13 Jbeta primers. Repertoires were generated with immunoSEQ multiplex PCR, while TCRdb's copy carries only in-frame clones and drops some. This sample has about 140,000 clones, with over 60% found just once. This TCR came from a man between 40 and 49 years old in good health and CMV-seronegative. The sample taken for sequencing was PBMCs. V and J are TRBV27 and TRBJ1-6; TRBD1 is a possible D gene (6 bases). CDR3 protein: CASNPTGSSYNSPLHF. In DNA form, the CDR3 reads TGTGCCAGCAACCCGACAGGCAGCTCCTATAATTCACCCCTCCACTTT.